This T cell receptor (beta chain) was recovered during a study of T cell clones after liver transplantation. On this clone: Its antigen is undetermined.

Germline V gene sequence: CDR1 MGHRA, CDR2 YSYEKL. The CDR3 runs to 16 residues. After removal of 3 bases from V and 1 base from J, the junction contained 7 bases not matched to a gene. Measured with immunoSEQ multiplex PCR; TCRdb has only the in-frame clones, and not every one. The sample consists of around 35,000 clones, just under 95% of them appearing once. Findings of the study overall: Compared with third party-reactive sequences, donor-reactive ones declined more, independent of withdrawal success.

The chain is built from TRBV4-1 and TRBJ2-7; 9 positions match TRBD1. The sequenced sample was CD8+ T cells from blood, obtained 12 months after liver transplant. The origin of this receptor is a human patient who received a liver transplant. The graft donor may have contributed some T cells. The CDR3 loop reads CASSHPIGQGSYEQYF. CDR3 sequence (DNA): TGCGCCAGCAGCCATCCCATTGGACAGGGGTCCTACGAGCAGTACTTC.